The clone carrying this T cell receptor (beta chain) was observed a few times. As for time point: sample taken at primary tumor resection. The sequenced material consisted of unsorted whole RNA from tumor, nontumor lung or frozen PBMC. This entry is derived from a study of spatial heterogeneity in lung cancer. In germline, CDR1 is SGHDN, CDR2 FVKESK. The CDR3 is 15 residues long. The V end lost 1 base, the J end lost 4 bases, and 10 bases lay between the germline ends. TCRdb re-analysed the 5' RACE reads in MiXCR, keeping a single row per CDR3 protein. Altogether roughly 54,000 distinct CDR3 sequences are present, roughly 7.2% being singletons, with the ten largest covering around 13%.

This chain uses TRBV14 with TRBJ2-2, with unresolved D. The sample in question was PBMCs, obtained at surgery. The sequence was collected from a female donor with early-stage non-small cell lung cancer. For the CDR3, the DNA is TGTGCCAGCAGCCAAGGGATTTCTAGCACCGGGGAGCTGTTTTTT. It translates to CASSQGISSTGELFF.